This T cell receptor (beta chain) emerged from a study of a mutant IDH1 vaccine in newly diagnosed glioma. Study-level information: Vaccination was launched 4-6 weeks after radiotherapy alone, or with temozolomide cycles.

The repertoire was sequenced with immunoSEQ multiplex PCR; TCRdb's copy has only in-frame clones and lacks some. The table lists 35,000 to 40,000 clones, roughly 79% of them singletons. Germline loops: CDR1 MNHEY, CDR2 SVGAGI. The CDR3 runs to 14 residues. The germline V and J ends were trimmed by 2 bases and 2 bases, with 9 bases remaining between them. A note on this clone: Antigen: not known.

Regarding time point: week 23, last vaccination. Topical imiquimod was applied with each vaccine dose, which held 300 ug of mutant IDH1 20-mer peptide. This chain connects TRBV6-5 to TRBJ1-1; D call uncertain. Sample: PBMCs, taken from a glioma patient whose treatment included an IDH1 peptide vaccine. The receptor comes from a man aged 40-55 years with glioma. The CDR3 protein is CASSYSIINTEAFF. DNA of the CDR3: TGTGCCAGCAGTTACAGTATTATAAACACTGAAGCTTTCTTT.